This T cell receptor (beta chain) was sequenced in a study of blood T cell repertoires in COVID-19. Overall study: The United States, Italy and Spain were the sources of the acute and convalescent COVID-19 samples.

Assay: immunoSEQ multiplex PCR; the TCRdb copy retains only in-frame clones and omits some. The sample lists about 23,000 clones; roughly 88% were seen once. The J segment lost 1 base and the V segment lost 5 bases, leaving 8 bases of the junction unmatched. The CDR3 totals 16 residues. The germline gives CDR1 SGHTA, CDR2 FQGNSA. The sequencing sample was made of peripheral blood. This chain joins TRBV7-2 and TRBJ1-1, with 9 bases fitting TRBD1. The sequence was obtained from a woman older than 75 with active or convalescent COVID-19. This chain's CDR3 is CASSRTQGAGNTEAFF. Written as DNA, the CDR3 is TGTGCCAGCAGCCGCACACAGGGGGCCGGGAACACTGAAGCTTTCTTT.